Shown below are 9 T cell receptor beta chains from a single sample sequenced in a study of blood T cell repertoires in COVID-19. Clones were read by immunoSEQ multiplex PCR, and TCRdb kept only the in-frame ones, dropping some. The data contain a few hundred thousand clones, about nine tenths of them singletons. The sequencing input was PBMCs or T cells enriched from blood (not recorded which). The receptors shown here come from a man younger than 35 with acute COVID-19.

CDR3 loop: CASSLGGSYEQYF. CDR3 nucleotides: TGTGCCAGCAGTTTAGGGGGCTCGTACGAGCAGTACTTC. The chain recombines TRBV12-3 or TRBV12-4 with TRBJ2-7, with D tentatively TRBD1 (5 bases). Trimming shortened V by 1 base and J by 4 bases, and 8 bases separated the two germline ends. The length of the CDR3 is 13 residues.

The chain recombines TRBV4-1 with TRBJ1-5; 7 bases fit TRBD1. V was pared by 4 bases and J by 4 bases, with 10 bases of the junction left unmatched. This CDR3 region has 16 residues. Germline loops: CDR1 MGHRA, CDR2 YSYEKL. The CDR3 region is CASSPSSAGGNQPQHF. In DNA form, the CDR3 reads TGCGCCAGCAGCCCCTCTTCGGCAGGGGGGAATCAGCCCCAGCATTTT.

J is TRBJ2-1 and V is TRBV30; 12 positions agree with TRBD2. With V trimmed by 1 base and J by 0 bases, 7 bases remained unmatched. The CDR3 has 18 residues. Germline V gene sequence: CDR1 GTSNPN, CDR2 SVGIG (reference sequence). The CDR3 loop is CAWSGLAGDGRSYNEQFF. As DNA, the CDR3 is TGTGCCTGGAGTGGACTAGCGGGAGACGGGCGCTCCTACAATGAGCAGTTCTTC.

The V gene is TRBV19, the J gene TRBJ2-3; TRBD2 agrees at 8 bases. Trimming took 6 bases from V and 5 from J; bases not matched to a gene: 16. The CDR3 consists of 17 residues. In germline, CDR1 is LNHDA, CDR2 SQIVND (reference sequence). The CDR3 nucleotides read TGTGCCAGTAGCTTTATTGGAAGCGGGAGAGGTAGAGATACGCAGTATTTT. It encodes CASSFIGSGRGRDTQYF.

CDR3 bases: TGTGCCAGCGGCGGTGCGGGTAATGAAAAACTGTTTTTT. Encoded protein: CASGGAGNEKLFF. The chain couples TRBV28 to TRBJ1-4; no definite D call. V was clipped by 8 bases and J by 4 bases, with 11 bases between them. Germline assignment: CDR1 MDHEN and CDR2 SYDVKM. CDR3 size: 13 residues.

CDR3 residues: CASSPRGAGVVNEQFF. The DNA of the CDR3 is TGTGCCAGTAGCCCACGGGGAGCGGGAGTAGTCAATGAGCAGTTCTTC. The rearrangement uses TRBV19 and TRBJ2-1; TRBD2 matches at 8 bases. CDR3 length equals 16 residues. CDR1 is LNHDA, CDR2 SQIVND, per germline (reference sequence). V lost 6 bases to trimming and J lost 6 bases; unmatched junction nucleotides: 13.

This clone appeared a single time. J is TRBJ2-7 and V is TRBV9; 7 bases align to TRBD1. V lost 0 bases, J lost 0 bases, and 3 bases stayed unmatched. CDR3 length equals 15 residues. Germline values: CDR1 SGDLS, CDR2 YYNGEE. CDR3 nucleotide sequence: TGTGCCAGCAGCGTAGCACAGGGGATCTCCTACGAGCAGTACTTC. This sequence encodes CASSVAQGISYEQYF.

V usage is TRBV28 and J usage is TRBJ1-1; D ambiguous. Trimming stripped 3 bases from V and 6 bases from J, with 11 bases between. Germline values: CDR1 MDHEN, CDR2 SYDVKM. There are 13 residues in the CDR3. CDR3 nucleotide sequence: TGTGCCAGCAGTTTGAATGGAGAGGCTGAAGCTTTCTTT. Residues: CASSLNGEAEAFF.

V gene TRBV28 combines with J gene TRBJ1-5; TRBD1 agrees at 7 bases. Germline V CDR1 and CDR2: MDHEN, SYDVKM. V trimming: 6 bases; J trimming: 6 bases; junction bases outside the gene matches: 5. There are 13 residues in the CDR3. The CDR3 is CASRQGNSQPQHF. The CDR3 bases are TGTGCCAGCAGACAGGGGAATAGTCAGCCCCAGCATTTT.